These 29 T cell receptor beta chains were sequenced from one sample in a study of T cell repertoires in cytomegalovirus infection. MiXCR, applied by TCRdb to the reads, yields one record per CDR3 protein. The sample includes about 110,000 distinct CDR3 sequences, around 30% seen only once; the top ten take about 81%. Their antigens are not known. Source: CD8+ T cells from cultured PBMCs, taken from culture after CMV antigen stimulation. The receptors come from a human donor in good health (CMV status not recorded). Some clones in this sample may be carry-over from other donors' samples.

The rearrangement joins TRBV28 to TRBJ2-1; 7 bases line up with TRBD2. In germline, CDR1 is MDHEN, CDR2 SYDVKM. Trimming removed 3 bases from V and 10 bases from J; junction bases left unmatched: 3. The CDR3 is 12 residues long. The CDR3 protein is CASSLVGGEQFF. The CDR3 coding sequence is TGTGCCAGCAGTTTGGTGGGAGGGGAGCAGTTCTTC.

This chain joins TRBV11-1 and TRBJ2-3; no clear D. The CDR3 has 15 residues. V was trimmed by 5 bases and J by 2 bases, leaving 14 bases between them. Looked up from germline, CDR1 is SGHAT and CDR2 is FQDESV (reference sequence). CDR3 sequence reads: CASSPPDQPTDTQYF. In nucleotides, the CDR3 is TGTGCCAGCAGCCCCCCTGATCAGCCCACAGATACGCAGTATTTT.

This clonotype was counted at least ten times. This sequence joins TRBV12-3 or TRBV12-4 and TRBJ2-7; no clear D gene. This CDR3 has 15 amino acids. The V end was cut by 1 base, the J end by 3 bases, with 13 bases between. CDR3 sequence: CASSLGSADLYEQYF. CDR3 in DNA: TGTGCCAGCAGTTTAGGGTCGGCGGACCTCTACGAGCAGTACTTC.

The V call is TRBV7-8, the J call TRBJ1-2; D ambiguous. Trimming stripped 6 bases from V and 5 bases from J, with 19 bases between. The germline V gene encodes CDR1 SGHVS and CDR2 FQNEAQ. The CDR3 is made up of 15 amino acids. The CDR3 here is CASREGAGWGYGYTF. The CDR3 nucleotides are TGTGCCAGCAGAGAAGGCGCAGGTTGGGGATATGGCTACACCTTC.

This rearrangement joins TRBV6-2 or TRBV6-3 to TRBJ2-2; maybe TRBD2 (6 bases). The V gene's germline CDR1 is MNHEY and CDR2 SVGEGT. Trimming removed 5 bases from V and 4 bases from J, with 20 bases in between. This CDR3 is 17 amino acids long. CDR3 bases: TGTGCCAGCAGTGATCGGGACTCCAGAACGGGCACCGGGGAGCTGTTTTTT. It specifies CASSDRDSRTGTGELFF.

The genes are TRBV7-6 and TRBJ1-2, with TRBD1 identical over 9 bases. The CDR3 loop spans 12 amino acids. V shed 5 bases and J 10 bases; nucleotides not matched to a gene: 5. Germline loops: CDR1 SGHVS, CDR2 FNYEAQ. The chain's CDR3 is CASSPTGGDYTF. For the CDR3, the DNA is TGTGCCAGCAGCCCGACAGGGGGTGACTACACCTTC.

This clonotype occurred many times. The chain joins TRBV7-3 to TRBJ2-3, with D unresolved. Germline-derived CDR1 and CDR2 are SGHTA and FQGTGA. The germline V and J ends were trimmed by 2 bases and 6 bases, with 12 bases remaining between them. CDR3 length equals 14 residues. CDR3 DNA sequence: TGTGCCAGCAGCTTAGGGCGGTCCGTCGATACGCAGTATTTT. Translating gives CASSLGRSVDTQYF.

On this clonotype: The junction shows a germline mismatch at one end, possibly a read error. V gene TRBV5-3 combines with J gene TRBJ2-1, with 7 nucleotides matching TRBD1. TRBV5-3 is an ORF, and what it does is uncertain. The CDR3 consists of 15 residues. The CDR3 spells CASSSQGKGDNEQFF. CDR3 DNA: TGTGCCAGCAGCTCACAGGGGAAGGGTGACAATGAGCAGTTCTTC.

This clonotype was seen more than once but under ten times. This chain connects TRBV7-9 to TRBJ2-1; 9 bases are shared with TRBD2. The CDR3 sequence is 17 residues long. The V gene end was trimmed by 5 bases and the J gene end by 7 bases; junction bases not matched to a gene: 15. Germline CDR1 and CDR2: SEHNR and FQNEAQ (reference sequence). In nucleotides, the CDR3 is TGTGCCAGCAGCACCGCCCCCCGCGGGGGGGTTCATAATGAGCAGTTCTTC. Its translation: CASSTAPRGGVHNEQFF.

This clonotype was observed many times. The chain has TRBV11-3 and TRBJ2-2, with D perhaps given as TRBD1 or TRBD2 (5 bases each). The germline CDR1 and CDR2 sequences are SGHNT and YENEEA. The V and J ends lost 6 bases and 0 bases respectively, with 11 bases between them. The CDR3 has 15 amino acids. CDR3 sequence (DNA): TGTGCCAGCAGTTATGGGACGGCGAACACCGGGGAGCTGTTTTTT. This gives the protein CASSYGTANTGELFF.

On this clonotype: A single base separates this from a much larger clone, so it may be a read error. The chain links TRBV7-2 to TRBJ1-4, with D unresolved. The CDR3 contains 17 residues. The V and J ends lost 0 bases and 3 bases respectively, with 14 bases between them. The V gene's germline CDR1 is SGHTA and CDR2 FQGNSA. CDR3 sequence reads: CASSLAVTWSSNEKLFF. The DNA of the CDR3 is TGTGCCAGCAGCTTAGCCGTTACATGGTCTTCTAATGAAAAACTGTTTTTT.

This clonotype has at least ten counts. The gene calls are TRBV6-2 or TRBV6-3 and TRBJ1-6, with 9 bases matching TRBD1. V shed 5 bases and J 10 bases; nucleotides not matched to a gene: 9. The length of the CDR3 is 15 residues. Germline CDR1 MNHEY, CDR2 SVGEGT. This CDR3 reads CASSDTGGYGSPLHF. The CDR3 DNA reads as TGTGCCAGCAGTGACACAGGGGGCTATGGATCACCCCTCCACTTT.

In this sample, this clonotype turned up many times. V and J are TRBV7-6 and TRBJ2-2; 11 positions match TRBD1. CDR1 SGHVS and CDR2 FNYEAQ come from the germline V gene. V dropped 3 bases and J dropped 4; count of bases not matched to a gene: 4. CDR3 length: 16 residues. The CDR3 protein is CASSFGQGAPTGELFF. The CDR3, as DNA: TGTGCCAGCAGCTTCGGACAGGGGGCGCCCACCGGGGAGCTGTTTTTT.

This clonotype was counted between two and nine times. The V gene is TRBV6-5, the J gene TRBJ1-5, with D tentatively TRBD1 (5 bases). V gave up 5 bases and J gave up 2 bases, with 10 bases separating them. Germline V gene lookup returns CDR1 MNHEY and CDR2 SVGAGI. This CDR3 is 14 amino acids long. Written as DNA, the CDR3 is TGTGCCAGCAGTGGGGGGGGGGGCAATCAGCCCCAGCATTTT. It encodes CASSGGGGNQPQHF.

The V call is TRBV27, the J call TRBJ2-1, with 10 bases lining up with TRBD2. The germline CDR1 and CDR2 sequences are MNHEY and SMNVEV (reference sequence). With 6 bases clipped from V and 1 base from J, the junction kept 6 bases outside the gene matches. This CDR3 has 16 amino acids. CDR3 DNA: TGTGCCAGCAGGACCTCAGCGGGGGGGTCCTACAATGAGCAGTTCTTC. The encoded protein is CASRTSAGGSYNEQFF.

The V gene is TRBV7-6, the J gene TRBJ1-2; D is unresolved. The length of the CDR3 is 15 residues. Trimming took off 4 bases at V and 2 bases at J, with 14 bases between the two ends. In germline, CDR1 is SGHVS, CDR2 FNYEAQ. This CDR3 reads CASSWADGLNYGYTF. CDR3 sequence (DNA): TGTGCCAGCAGCTGGGCCGACGGGTTAAACTATGGCTACACCTTC.

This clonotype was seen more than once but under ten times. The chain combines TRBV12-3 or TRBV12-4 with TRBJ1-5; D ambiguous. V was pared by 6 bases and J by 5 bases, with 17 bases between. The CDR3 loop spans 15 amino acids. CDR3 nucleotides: TGTGCCAGCAGCCCCCCGAATCGAGCCGATCAGCCCCAGCATTTT. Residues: CASSPPNRADQPQHF.

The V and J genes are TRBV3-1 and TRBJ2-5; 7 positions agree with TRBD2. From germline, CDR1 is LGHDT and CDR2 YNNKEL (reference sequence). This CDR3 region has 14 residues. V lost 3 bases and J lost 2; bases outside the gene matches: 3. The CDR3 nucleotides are TGTGCCAGCAGCCATGGACTAGAACAAGAGACCCAGTACTTC. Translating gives CASSHGLEQETQYF.

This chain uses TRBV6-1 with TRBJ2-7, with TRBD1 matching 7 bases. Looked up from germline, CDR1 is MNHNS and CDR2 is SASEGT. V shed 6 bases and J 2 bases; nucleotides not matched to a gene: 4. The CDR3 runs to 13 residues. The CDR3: CASSQGVTYEQYF. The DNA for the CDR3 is TGTGCCAGCAGCCAGGGGGTGACCTACGAGCAGTACTTC.

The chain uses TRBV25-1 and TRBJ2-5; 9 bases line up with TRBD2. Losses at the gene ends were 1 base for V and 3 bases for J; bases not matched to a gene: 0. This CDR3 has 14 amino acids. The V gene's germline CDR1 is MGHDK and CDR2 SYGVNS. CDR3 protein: CASSESSGEETQYF. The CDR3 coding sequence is TGTGCCAGCAGTGAATCTAGCGGGGAAGAGACCCAGTACTTC.

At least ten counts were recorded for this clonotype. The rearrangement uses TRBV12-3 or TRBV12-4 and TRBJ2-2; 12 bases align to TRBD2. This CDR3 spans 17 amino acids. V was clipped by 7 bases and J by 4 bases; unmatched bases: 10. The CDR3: CASTRASGGDGTGELFF. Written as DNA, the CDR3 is TGTGCCAGCACCCGGGCTAGCGGGGGGGATGGCACCGGGGAGCTGTTTTTT.

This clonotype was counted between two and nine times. CDR3 nucleotide sequence: TGTGCCAGCAGCTTGAAGGTCTTCTTCTCCTACGAGCAGTACTTC. It yields the protein CASSLKVFFSYEQYF. The chain uses TRBV5-6 and TRBJ2-7; D gene unclear. Trimming took off 1 base at V and 0 bases at J, with 11 bases between the two ends. The germline V gene has CDR1 SGHDT and CDR2 YYEEEE. This CDR3 comprises 15 residues. The complete variable domain, with remaining parts taken from reference TRBV5-6 and TRBJ2-7, reads DAGVTQSPTHLIKTRGQQVTLRCSPKSGHDTVSWYQQALGQGPQFIFQYYEEEERQRGNFPDRFSGHQFPNYSSELNVNALLLGDSALYLCASSLKVFFSYEQYFGPGTRLTVT.

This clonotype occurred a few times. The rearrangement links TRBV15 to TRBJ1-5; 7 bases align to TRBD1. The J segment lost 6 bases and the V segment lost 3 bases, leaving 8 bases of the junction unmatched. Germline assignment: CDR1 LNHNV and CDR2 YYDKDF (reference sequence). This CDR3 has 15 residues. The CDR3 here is CATSSIGGAAQPQHF. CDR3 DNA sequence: TGTGCCACCAGCAGTATAGGGGGCGCCGCTCAGCCCCAGCATTTT.

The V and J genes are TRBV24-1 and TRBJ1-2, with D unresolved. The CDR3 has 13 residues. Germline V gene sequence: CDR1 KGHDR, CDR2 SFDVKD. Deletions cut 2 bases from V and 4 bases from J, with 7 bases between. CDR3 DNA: TGTGCCACCAGTGATTACGACTTCTATGGCTACACCTTC. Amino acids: CATSDYDFYGYTF.

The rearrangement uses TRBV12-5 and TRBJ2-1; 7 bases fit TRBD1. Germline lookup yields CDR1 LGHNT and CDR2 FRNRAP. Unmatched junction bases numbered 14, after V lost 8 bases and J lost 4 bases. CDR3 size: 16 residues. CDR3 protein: CASSPPGQTTYNEQFF. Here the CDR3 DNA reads TGTGCTAGTTCCCCCCCGGGACAGACAACTTACAATGAGCAGTTCTTC.

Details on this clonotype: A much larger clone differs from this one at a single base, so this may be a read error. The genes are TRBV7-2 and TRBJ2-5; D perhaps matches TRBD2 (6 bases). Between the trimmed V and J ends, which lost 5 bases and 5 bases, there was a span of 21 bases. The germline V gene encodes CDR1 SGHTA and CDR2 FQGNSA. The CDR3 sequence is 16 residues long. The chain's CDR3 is CASSAVNPGLGETQYF. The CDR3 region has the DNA TGTGCCAGCAGCGCAGTAAATCCGGGACTGGGCGAGACCCAGTACTTC.

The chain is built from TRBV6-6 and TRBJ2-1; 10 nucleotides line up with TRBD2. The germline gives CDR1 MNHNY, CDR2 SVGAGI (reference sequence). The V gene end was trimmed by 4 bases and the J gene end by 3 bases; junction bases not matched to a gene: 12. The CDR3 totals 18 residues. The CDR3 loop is CASSSWTSGEENYNEQFF. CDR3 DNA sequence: TGTGCCAGCAGTTCGTGGACTAGCGGAGAAGAAAACTACAATGAGCAGTTCTTC.

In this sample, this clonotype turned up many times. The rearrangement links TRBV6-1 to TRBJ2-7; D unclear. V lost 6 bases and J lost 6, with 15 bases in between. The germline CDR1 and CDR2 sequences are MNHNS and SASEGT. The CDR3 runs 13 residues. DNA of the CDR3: TGTGCCAGCAGCATGGACCGGCTGCGCGAGCAGTACTTC. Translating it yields CASSMDRLREQYF.

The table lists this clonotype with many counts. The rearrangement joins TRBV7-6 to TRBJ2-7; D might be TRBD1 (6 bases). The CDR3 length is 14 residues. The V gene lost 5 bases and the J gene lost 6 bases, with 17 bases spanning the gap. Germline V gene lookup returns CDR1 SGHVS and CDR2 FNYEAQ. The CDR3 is CASSKQGTGGEQYF. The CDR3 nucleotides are TGTGCCAGCAGCAAACAGGGAACGGGTGGCGAGCAGTACTTC.